This TCR beta chain was found in a study of human T cells and chemical hapten exposure. About the study: The study traced per-sample TCR yield variation mainly to small differences in pooled library volumes.

Only a few counts were recorded for this clonotype. Noted time point: patch test 2, 6 weeks after DPC sensitization. Documented treatment: therapeutic diphenylcyclopropenone sensitization with weekly scalp DPC. Alopecia patients between 18 and 70 years old and suitable for DPC were used as donors. Unique molecular identifiers were attached to individual cDNA molecules during library preparation. One entry per CDR3 protein results from TCRdb running MiXCR on the RACE reads. This sample has about 400,000 distinct CDR3 sequences; nearly 6.5% occur once, and the top ten carry approximately 5.4%. The CDR3 runs to 12 residues. Germline lookup yields CDR1 MNHEY and CDR2 SVGEGT. V lost 4 bases, J lost 12 bases, and 15 bases lay in between.

The chain joins TRBV6-2 or TRBV6-3 to TRBJ1-2; D gene unclear. The source of this sequence is a woman aged 18-35 years with alopecia areata. Some clones in this sample may be carry-over from other donors' samples. Source: whole blood, taken in connection with sensitization to the hapten diphenylcyclopropenone (DPC). This chain's CDR3 is CASSSLEGIDTF. The CDR3 coding sequence is TGTGCCAGCAGTTCTTTAGAGGGAATCGACACCTTC.